This T cell receptor beta chain was observed in a study of cytomegalovirus exposure and HLA in healthy donors. TCRdb's table, derived via immunoSEQ multiplex PCR, lists solely in-frame clones and lacks some. Of about 160,000 clones listed, around 85% are singletons. Germline CDR1 SNHLY, CDR2 FYNNEI. V was clipped by 4 bases and J by 8 bases; unmatched bases: 11. The CDR3 runs 15 residues. Specimen: PBMCs. The receptor comes from a woman between 25 and 40 years old in good health and CMV-seronegative. The chain links TRBV2 to TRBJ1-2, with 9 bases fitting TRBD1. The CDR3 loop reads CASSVSGQGTSGYTF. For the CDR3, the DNA is TGTGCCAGCAGTGTGTCAGGACAGGGGACATCGGGCTACACCTTC.